Below are 4 T cell receptor beta chains sequenced from a single sample in a study of cytomegalovirus exposure and HLA in healthy donors. It was with 60 Vbeta and 13 Jbeta primers that the PCR ran. Measured with immunoSEQ multiplex PCR; TCRdb has only the in-frame clones, and not every one. This table holds approximately 170,000 clones, just under 75% found once. Material: PBMCs. These receptors all come from a man aged 25 to 40 in good health and CMV-seropositive.

This clone was found once. This sequence joins TRBV19 and TRBJ1-5; 10 positions match TRBD1. Germline loops: CDR1 LNHDA, CDR2 SQIVND (reference sequence). After removal of 6 bases from V and 7 bases from J, the junction contained 9 bases not matched to a gene. The CDR3 extends over 15 amino acids. DNA of the CDR3: TGTGCCAGTAGCCTGACAGGGGGCTCCTGGCAGCCCCAGCATTTT. Its protein product is CASSLTGGSWQPQHF.

This sequence joins TRBV6-5 and TRBJ2-5; possibly TRBD2 for D (5 bases). Germline V gives CDR1 MNHEY, CDR2 SVGAGI. CDR3 length: 12 residues. The ends were cut back, 2 bases at V and 6 bases at J, with 7 bases in the middle. The CDR3 protein is CASSYTGKTQYF. The CDR3 DNA reads TGTGCCAGCAGTTACACGGGAAAGACCCAGTACTTC.

J is TRBJ2-7 and V is TRBV9; unclear D gene. Looked up from germline, CDR1 is SGDLS and CDR2 is YYNGEE. CDR3 length equals 13 residues. V was cut by 2 bases and J by 5 bases, with 11 bases left in between. The CDR3 protein is CASSVSVSHEQYF. The CDR3 coding sequence is TGTGCCAGCAGCGTTTCGGTGTCCCACGAGCAGTACTTC.

The V gene is TRBV28, the J gene TRBJ1-5; TRBD1 might be the D (5 bases). Trimming removed 2 bases from V and 0 bases from J, with 11 bases in between. The CDR3 has 16 amino acids. Per germline, CDR1 MDHEN and CDR2 SYDVKM. The CDR3 nucleotides are TGTGCCAGCAGTTTAGAGAGACAGATTAGCAATCAGCCCCAGCATTTT. Translation gives CASSLERQISNQPQHF.